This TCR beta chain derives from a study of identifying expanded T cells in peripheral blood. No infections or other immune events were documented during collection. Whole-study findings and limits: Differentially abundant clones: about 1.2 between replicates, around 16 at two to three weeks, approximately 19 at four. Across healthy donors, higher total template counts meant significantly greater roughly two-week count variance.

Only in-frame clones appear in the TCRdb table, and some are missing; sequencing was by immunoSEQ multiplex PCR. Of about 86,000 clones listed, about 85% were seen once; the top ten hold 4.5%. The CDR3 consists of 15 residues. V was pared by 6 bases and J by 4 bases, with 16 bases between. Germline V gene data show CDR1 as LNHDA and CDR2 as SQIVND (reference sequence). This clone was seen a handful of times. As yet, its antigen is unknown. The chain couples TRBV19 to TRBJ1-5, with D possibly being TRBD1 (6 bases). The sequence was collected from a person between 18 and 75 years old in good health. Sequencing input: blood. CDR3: CASSRIQGSNQPQHF. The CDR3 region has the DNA TGTGCCAGTAGCCGGATACAGGGATCTAATCAGCCCCAGCATTTT.